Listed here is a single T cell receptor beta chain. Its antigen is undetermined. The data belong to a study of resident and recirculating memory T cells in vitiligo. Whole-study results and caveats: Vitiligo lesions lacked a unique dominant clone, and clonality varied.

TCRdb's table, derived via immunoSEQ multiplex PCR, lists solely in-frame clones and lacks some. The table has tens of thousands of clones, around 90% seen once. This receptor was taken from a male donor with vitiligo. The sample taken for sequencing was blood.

DNA for the CDR3: TGTGCCAGCAGACCACCCGGGACAGGGGGGGGCGAGCAGTACTTC. It codes for CASRPPGTGGGEQYF. The rearrangement joins TRBV2 to TRBJ2-7, with TRBD1 identical over 11 bases. The V gene's germline CDR1 is SNHLY and CDR2 FYNNEI. The V segment lost 6 bases and the J segment 6 bases; nucleotides outside the gene matches: 10. The CDR3 is 15 amino acids.